The T cell receptor (beta chain) described here comes from a study of shared clonotypes between healthy human individuals. General observations from the study: Researchers sampled only blood; tissue repertoires likely differ. Clonotype sharing among donors was expected to depend on sequencing depth.

Each cell subset's genomic DNA was divided evenly among several immunoSEQ plates. Sequencing was performed with immunoSEQ multiplex PCR; in TCRdb, only in-frame clones are kept and a portion is missing. The sample consists of about 480,000 clones, about 79% of them appearing once. The germline CDR1 and CDR2 sequences are MRHNA and SNTAGT. With 5 bases clipped from V and 1 base from J, the junction kept 6 bases outside the gene matches. The length of the CDR3 is 15 residues. Turning to this clone: Its antigen remains unidentified.

V gene TRBV6-4 combines with J gene TRBJ2-3; TRBD2 agrees at 7 bases. This receptor was taken from a woman aged 40-49 years in good health. Some clones in this sample may be carry-over from other donors' samples. Material for sequencing was PBMCs. The chain's CDR3 is CASSQRGRGTDTQYF. DNA for the CDR3: TGTGCCAGCAGTCAGCGGGGCAGAGGCACAGATACGCAGTATTTT.